These 13 T cell receptor delta chains were all obtained from the same sample, sequenced in a study of gamma-delta chains in newborns, infants, children. TCRdb reanalyzed the reads using CATT. This table holds 10,000 to 12,000 delta-chain clones, approximately 10% found once. The source material was blood. These TCRs come from a child who was a newborn, infant or young child, either healthy, febrile or measles-vaccinated (not recorded which).

This clone has more than one count but fewer than ten. The translation of this DNA and the TCRdb protein of a much larger clone differ at residue 8, probably owing to a read error; the protein shown here is translated from the DNA. The rearrangement links TRDV2 to TRDJ3; 7 bases are a match to TRDD3. Germline loops: CDR1 GEAIGNYY, CDR2 EKD. This CDR3 contains 18 residues. Trimming at V came to 1 base and at J to 0 bases, leaving 5 bases not matched to a gene. CDR3 sequence: CACDTGGHSSWDTRQMFF. CDR3 coding DNA: TGTGCCTGTGACACTGGGGGACACAGCTCCTGGGACACCCGACAGATGTTTTTC.

This sequence joins TRDV2 and TRDJ3; 9 nucleotides line up with TRDD3. J was trimmed by 2 bases and V by 1 base; bases with no gene match: 2. This CDR3 spans 17 amino acids. The germline V gene encodes CDR1 GEAIGNYY and CDR2 EKD. CDR3 sequence: CACDTRGIPWDTRQMFF. The CDR3 coding sequence is TGTGCCTGTGACACTAGGGGGATACCCTGGGACACCCGACAGATGTTTTTC.

This clone occurred a few times. A read error may be the cause here, since a much bigger clone is one base away. V is TRDV2 and J is TRDJ1, with TRDD3 matching over 7 bases. This CDR3 comprises 17 residues. Germline V gene sequence: CDR1 GEAIGNYY, CDR2 EKD. The CDR3 DNA is TGTGCCCGTGACACGCTCTCTACTGGGGTCCCCAGGGGTAAACTCATCTTT. Translation gives CARDTLSTGVPRGKLIF.

This clone was counted only a few times. Distinct nucleotide sequences in the sample also encode this CDR3. This rearrangement joins TRDV2 to TRDJ3; TRDD3 might be the D (5 bases). The germline gives CDR1 GEAIGNYY, CDR2 EKD. The CDR3 is 18 residues long. V shed 3 bases and J shed 0 bases, with 14 bases lying between them. The CDR3 DNA sequence: TGTGCCTGTGACCCGACTGGACCGGTCTCCTGGGACACCCGACAGATGTTTTTC. Translation: CACDPTGPVSWDTRQMFF.

This clone was detected only a few times. One end of the junction does not line up with germline, which may come from a read error. Other DNA sequences within the sample encode an identical CDR3. The V gene is TRDV2, the J gene TRDJ1, with 12 bases lining up with TRDD3. Looked up from germline, CDR1 is GEAIGNYY and CDR2 is EKD. The CDR3 contains 16 residues. CDR3 protein: CACDTLGDTYTDKLIF. For the CDR3, the DNA is TGTGCCTGTGACACGCTGGGGGATACGTACACCGATAAACTTATCTTT.

In its sample, this clone was seen a few times. A much larger clone differs by one base, so this may be a read error. The genes are TRDV2 and TRDJ1; possibly TRDD3 for D (6 bases). The CDR3 spans 17 residues. From germline, CDR1 is GEAIGNYY and CDR2 EKD. CDR3 sequence: CACDTADRGDPTDELIF. CDR3 sequence (DNA): TGTGCCTGTGACACCGCGGACAGGGGGGACCCTACCGATGAACTCATCTTT.

This clone showed up just once. Distinct nucleotide sequences in the sample also encode this CDR3. This sequence joins TRAV29/DV5 and TRDJ1; 8 nucleotides line up with TRDD3. This CDR3 is 18 amino acids long. The V gene's germline CDR1 is NSMFDY and CDR2 ISSIKDK. V lost 3 bases and J lost 0; bases outside the gene matches: 16. The CDR3 reads CAATVSVNGGCYTDKLIF. The CDR3 DNA sequence: TGTGCAGCAACCGTCAGTGTCAATGGGGGATGCTACACCGATAAACTCATCTTT.

The CDR3 coding sequence is TGTGCCTGTGACACCGTGGTGGGGGATCCCATCCGGGGCGATAAACTCATCTTT. Translated, it gives CACDTVVGDPIRGDKLIF. V is TRDV2 and J is TRDJ1; 8 bases align to TRDD3. The V gene's germline CDR1 is GEAIGNYY and CDR2 EKD. The ends lost 0 bases at V and 4 bases at J; junction bases unmatched: 15. The CDR3 consists of 18 residues.

The table lists this clone with a few counts. A read error may explain this, as a much larger clone is one base away. V usage is TRDV2 and J usage is TRDJ1; D is undetermined. With 2 bases removed from V and 2 bases from J, the gap between germline ends came to 17 bases. CDR1 is GEAIGNYY and CDR2 is EKD in the germline V gene. The CDR3 loop spans 16 amino acids. The CDR3 sequence: CACDNLGATQTDKLIF. CDR3 sequence (DNA): TGTGCCTGTGACAACTTAGGGGCTACGCAAACCGATAAACTCATCTTT.

This chain connects TRDV2 to TRDJ1, with D unresolved. The V gene lost 2 bases and the J gene lost 4 bases, with 10 bases spanning the gap. CDR1 is GEAIGNYY and CDR2 is EKD in the germline V gene. This CDR3 region has 13 residues. The CDR3 sequence: CACDNVRDDKLIF. The CDR3 region has the DNA TGTGCCTGTGACAACGTACGCGACGATAAACTCATCTTT.

The V gene is TRDV2, the J gene TRDJ1; 12 bases agree with TRDD3. The CDR3 consists of 18 residues. Germline V gene lookup returns CDR1 GEAIGNYY and CDR2 EKD. The V segment lost 5 bases and the J segment 0 bases; nucleotides outside the gene matches: 12. This CDR3 reads CACVPLTGGYLYTDKLIF. The CDR3 nucleotides read TGTGCCTGTGTCCCTCTCACTGGGGGATACCTGTACACCGATAAACTCATCTTT.

Comments on this clone: At the DNA level, this CDR3 is encoded by other sequences in the same sample as well. V and J are TRDV1 and TRDJ1, with TRDD3 identical over 7 bases. The trim removed 5 bases at V and 4 bases at J, leaving 13 bases unmatched. This CDR3 region has 16 residues. Germline V lookup: CDR1 TSWWSYY, CDR2 QGS. CDR3 residues: CALGNTAPGGHDKLIF. The DNA of the CDR3 is TGTGCTCTTGGGAATACAGCACCTGGGGGGCACGATAAACTCATCTTT.

This clone was seen more than once but under ten times. Germline and junction disagree at one end, which may indicate a read error. The same CDR3 can be traced to other DNA sequences in this sample. The rearrangement joins TRDV2 to TRDJ1; 11 bases agree with TRDD3. CDR1 GEAIGNYY and CDR2 EKD come from the germline V gene. This CDR3 has 14 residues. The CDR3 is CACDKWGIRDKLIF. The CDR3 DNA reads as TGTGCCTGCGACAAATGGGGGATACGCGATAAACTCATCTTT.